The source of this T cell receptor (beta chain) is a study of human T cells and chemical hapten exposure (dated by TCRdb to the early 2020s). Background for the entire study: For sensitization, 2% DPC in acetone was applied to an approximately 2 cm by approximately 2 cm area of upper inner arm skin. Libraries were combined into a pool for sequencing, and differences in TCR yield between samples came mainly from small differences in library volumes within the pool. Blood samples were taken from patients before sensitization (week 0) and then at 2, 6 and about 24 weeks after DPC sensitization. In alopecia patients, the study followed how the peripheral blood TCR repertoire changed in vivo over primary and secondary sensitization to diphenylcyclopropenone (DPC), a hapten. Patch testing was performed on the upper back with Finn chambers containing 0.01% DPC, and the patch tests were scored after 6 days according to International Contact Dermatitis Research Group standards. The patient cohort, mostly female, included alopecia areata with under or over 50% scalp involvement, alopecia totalis and alopecia universalis. Blood for TCR sequencing was provided by twenty-nine alopecia patients at one to four time points (pre-sensitization, 2, 6 and 24 weeks). Throughout the approximately 25-week study period, patients were also given weekly therapeutic DPC doses on the scalp. Findings and caveats that apply to the study as a whole: Because all patients had alopecia, a presumed autoimmune disease, the immune response of the patients might differ from that of healthy individuals. No change with DPC sensitization was found in the number of TCRs above 1 in 1000 frequency, and no evidence of global repertoire structure alterations was found. Compared with pre-sensitization or healthy control sets, expanded TCRs formed significantly more large CDR3 similarity clusters, which is consistent with antigen-driven responses. After repeated subsampling, changes were observed in the strength of the expansion versus patch-test correlation and in the threshold at which the correlation became significant. A positive correlation was found between the number of PT1 expanded TCRs and patch test score, with significance reached at thresholds 8, 16 and 32 but not 4.

CDR1 and CDR2, per the germline V gene, are ENHRY and SYGVKD. For this chain, trimming is 3 bases at the V end and 7 bases at the J end, and the number of junction bases without a gene match is 13. From its cysteine to its phenylalanine, the CDR3 spans 16 amino acids. Only the CDR3 DNA stays, 48 bases, in frame from base 1. The meaning of the sample's time point label: pre-sensitization, week 0. Sample treatment or condition, as interpreted from the label and publication: therapeutic diphenylcyclopropenone sensitization with weekly scalp DPC. At every patch-test visit, the blood draw took place before the patch test was put on. Eligible patients were aged 18 to 70, diagnosed with alopecia, deemed suitable for DPC therapy, and excluded if pregnant. Total RNA was extracted from unfractionated whole blood collected in Tempus Blood RNA tubes. With respect to this clonotype: Its antigen is currently not known. Within one base of it there is no much larger clone, and no base qualities were kept.

The library was made by RACE. TCRdb lists the instrument as NextSeq 500. During library preparation, unique molecular identifiers were attached to individual cDNA molecules so that TCRs could be counted quantitatively and reproducibly. Both TCR alpha and TCR beta chains were sequenced from each blood RNA sample. The original pipeline was this. The median number of TCRs per sample was 85,000 to 100,000, ranging from 23,224 to 690,600. V, J and CDR3 annotation of the TCR reads was performed with the Decombinator software suite. To make PS versus PT1 abundance plots, every sample was subsampled to the same number of TCRs (28,000). Expanded TCRs were defined as absent before sensitization and observed at least eight times at the 2-week time point. Clones were called with MiXCR by TCRdb after fastp trimmed the public reads at Q25, and only in-frame beta chains were retained. Records with the same CDR3 protein are collapsed into one entry carrying the most frequent genes and DNA. It is TCRdb's table, rather than the study itself, that gives the V and J calls and clone size. A total of 89,000 or so distinct CDR3 sequences appear in this sample, over 6.5% of them only once. The ten largest clones represent just over 2.5% of the sample.

The chain is made from TRBV10-3 and TRBJ2-5, and TRBD2 aligns with 8 junction nucleotides. The source of this sequence is a man aged 40-49 years with alopecia areata. Some clones in this sample may be carry-over from other donors' samples. The material sequenced was whole blood, taken in connection with sensitization to the hapten diphenylcyclopropenone (DPC). The CDR3 loop reads CAISESPGLGGGTQYF. The DNA is as follows: TGTGCCATCAGTGAATCGCCGGGACTAGGAGGGGGGACCCAGTACTTC.